Sequencing of this T cell receptor (beta chain) was carried out in a study of blood T cell repertoires in COVID-19. Study information: Specimens from acute and convalescent COVID-19 originated in the United States, Italy and Spain. From T cells, B-cell-depleted T cells, or PBMCs came the material, which was cDNA or gDNA.

Germline assignment: CDR1 KGHSH and CDR2 LQKENI. V lost 6 bases to trimming and J lost 0 bases, with 15 bases between them. This CDR3 is built from 16 residues. Authors' data handling: Estimated nucleated cell counts came from reference gene primer amplification. The method was immunoSEQ multiplex PCR; TCRdb's version includes in-frame clones alone and lacks a portion of them. D and trimming were read from the DNA, whereas the V and J calls and clone size are those reported in that table. The sample consists of just over 90,000 clones, almost 80% of them appearing once. The chain has TRBV18 and TRBJ1-5, with D perhaps matching TRBD1 (6 bases). This sequence was found in a human donor in a cohort sampled during active COVID-19. Specimen: peripheral blood. The CDR3 DNA reads TGTGCCAGCTCTCGGACAGCCGCCTATAGCAATCAGCCCCAGCATTTT. Its translation is CASSRTAAYSNQPQHF. The variable domain in full, completed from reference TRBV18 and TRBJ1-5, reads NAGVMQNPRHLVRRRGQEARLRCSPMKGHSHVYWYRQLPEEGLKFMVYLQKENIIDESGMPKERFSAEFPKEGPSILRIQQVVRGDSAAYFCASSRTAAYSNQPQHFGDGTRLSIL.